The T cell receptor (beta chain) described here comes from a study of shared clonotypes between healthy human individuals. The wider study: Per-donor plates numbered three CD4 naive, three CD4 memory, two CD8 naive and one CD8 memory. Study findings and constraints: Few donors restricted represented genetic and exposure-history diversity.

The junction had 11 bases not matched to a gene; V was cut back by 5 bases and J by 7 bases. CDR3 length equals 15 residues. The germline V gene encodes CDR1 LNHNV and CDR2 YYDKDF (reference sequence). In the case of this clone: What it binds is not known.

The data were produced by immunoSEQ multiplex PCR, yet TCRdb's version contains in-frame clones alone and is incomplete. The sample shows around 2,000,000 clones, less than 95% of them seen only once. It was CD45RO-negative cells, positively selected for CCR7, that made up naive CD8 cells, with terminally differentiated effector memory CD45RA+ cells excluded. The sequencing input was naive CD8+ T cells sorted from blood. This clonotype originated in a man younger than 35 in good health. The V gene is TRBV15, the J gene TRBJ2-7, with 10 bases that match TRBD1. Written as DNA, the CDR3 is TGTGCCACCAGCCCTCACGGGACAGGGGCCGAAGAGCAGTACTTC. The encoded protein is CATSPHGTGAEEQYF.